What follows is one T cell receptor (beta chain) and its context. As yet, its antigen is unknown. This specimen comes from a study of T-cell memory formation after mild COVID-19. On the study more broadly: Largely donor-specific sequence clusters came from a couple of donors.

TCRdb processed the 5' RACE reads anew with MiXCR; each CDR3 protein has one entry. The data hold under 300,000 distinct CDR3 sequences, with about 15% observed a single time. Study results and limitations: Memory sampled before infection contained some responding clones, suggesting cross-reactive memory joined.

The origin of this receptor is a man between 18 and 35 years old who had mild COVID-19 (a few samples of this study predate the infection). Cell type and time point are not known. Sequenced input: PBMCs or a T cell subset sorted from them (not recorded which).

The CDR3 reads CASSPEGRQPQHF. The CDR3, as DNA: TGTGCCAGCTCACCAGAGGGGAGGCAGCCCCAGCATTTT. The J gene is TRBJ1-5, the V gene TRBV18, with D tentatively TRBD1 (5 bases). The V end was cut by 2 bases, the J end by 7 bases, with 9 bases between. Germline-derived CDR1 and CDR2 are KGHSH and LQKENI. This CDR3 is 13 amino acids long.